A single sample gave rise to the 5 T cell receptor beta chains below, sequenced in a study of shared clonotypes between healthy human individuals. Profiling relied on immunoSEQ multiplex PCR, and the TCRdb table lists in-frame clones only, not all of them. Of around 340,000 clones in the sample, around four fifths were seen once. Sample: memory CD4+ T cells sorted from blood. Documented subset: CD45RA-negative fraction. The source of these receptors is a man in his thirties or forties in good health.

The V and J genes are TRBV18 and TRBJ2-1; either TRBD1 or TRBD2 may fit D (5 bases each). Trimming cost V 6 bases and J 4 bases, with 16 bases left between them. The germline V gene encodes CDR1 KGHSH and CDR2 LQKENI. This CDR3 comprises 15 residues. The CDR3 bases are TGTGCCAGCTCTCTAAACCTCGGGGCATACAATGAGCAGTTCTTC. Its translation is CASSLNLGAYNEQFF.

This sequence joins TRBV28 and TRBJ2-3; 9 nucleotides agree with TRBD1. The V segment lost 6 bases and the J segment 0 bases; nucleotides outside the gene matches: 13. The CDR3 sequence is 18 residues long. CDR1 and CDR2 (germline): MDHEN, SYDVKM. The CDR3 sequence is CASRYSPGTGTSTDTQYF. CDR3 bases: TGTGCCAGCAGATACAGTCCCGGGACAGGGACCAGCACAGATACGCAGTATTTT.

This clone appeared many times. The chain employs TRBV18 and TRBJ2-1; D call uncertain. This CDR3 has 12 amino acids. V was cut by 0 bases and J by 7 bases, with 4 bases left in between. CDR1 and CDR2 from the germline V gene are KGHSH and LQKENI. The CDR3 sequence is CASSPPQNEQFF. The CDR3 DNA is TGTGCCAGCTCACCACCCCAGAATGAGCAGTTCTTC.

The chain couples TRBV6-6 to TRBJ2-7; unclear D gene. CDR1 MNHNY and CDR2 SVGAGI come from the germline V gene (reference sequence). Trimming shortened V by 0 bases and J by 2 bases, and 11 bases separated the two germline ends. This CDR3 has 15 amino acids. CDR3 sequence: CASSYSSSSTYEQYF. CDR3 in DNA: TGTGCCAGCAGTTACTCGTCCAGTTCAACCTACGAGCAGTACTTC.

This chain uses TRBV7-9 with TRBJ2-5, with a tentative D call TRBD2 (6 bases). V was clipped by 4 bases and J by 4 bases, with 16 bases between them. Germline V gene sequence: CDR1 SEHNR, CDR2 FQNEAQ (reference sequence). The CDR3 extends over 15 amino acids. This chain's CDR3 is CASSSRTGEAETQYF. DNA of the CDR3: TGTGCCAGCAGCTCACGGACCGGGGAGGCAGAGACCCAGTACTTC.